What follows are 14 T cell receptor beta chains derived from one specimen sequenced in a study of cytomegalovirus exposure and HLA in healthy donors. PCR amplification relied on 60 Vbeta primers (plus 13 Jbeta primers). The table came from immunoSEQ multiplex PCR; TCRdb's copy has only in-frame clones and leaves some out. This repertoire shows more than 150,000 clones, more than 60% found once; its top ten account for about 1.5%. The sequencing input was PBMCs. The receptors originated from a man between 18 and 35 years old in good health and CMV-seronegative.

The CDR3 is CASSFIRDRGTEAFF. The CDR3 DNA follows: TGTGCCAGCAGCTTTATCCGGGACAGGGGCACTGAAGCTTTCTTT. This chain connects TRBV27 to TRBJ1-1, with TRBD1 identical over 10 bases. Germline V gene data show CDR1 as MNHEY and CDR2 as SMNVEV (reference sequence). The CDR3 loop spans 15 amino acids. V lost 6 bases, J lost 4 bases, and 8 bases stayed unmatched.

This chain links TRBV7-9 with TRBJ1-6; D remains ambiguous. The germline gives CDR1 SEHNR, CDR2 FQNEAQ (reference sequence). The CDR3 totals 14 residues. Trimming removed 4 bases at V and 10 bases at J, with 14 bases between. The CDR3 is CASSSDTHGSPLHF. CDR3 sequence (DNA): TGTGCCAGCAGCTCCGACACTCATGGGTCACCCCTCCACTTT. Full variable domain (rest looked up from reference TRBV7-9 and TRBJ1-6): DTGVSQNPRHKITKRGQNVTFRCDPISEHNRLYWYRQTLGQGPEFLTYFQNEAQLEKSRLLSDRFSAERPKGSFSTLEIQRTEQGDSAMYLCASSSDTHGSPLHFGNGTRLTVT.

This chain connects TRBV10-3 to TRBJ2-7, with D maybe TRBD1 (6 bases). The CDR3 is made up of 14 amino acids. Trimming removed 8 bases at V and 2 bases at J, with 16 bases between. Germline V lookup: CDR1 ENHRY, CDR2 SYGVKD. The CDR3, as DNA: TGTGCCATCCGGGACAAGGAAGTGGCCTACGAGCAGTACTTC. Its protein is CAIRDKEVAYEQYF.

V gene TRBV7-8 combines with J gene TRBJ2-6; the match to TRBD1 covers 7 bases. Looked up from germline, CDR1 is SGHVS and CDR2 is FQNEAQ. With 5 bases clipped from V and 2 bases from J, the junction kept 6 bases outside the gene matches. The CDR3 spans 16 residues. CDR3 region: CASSTTGVAGANVLTF. The CDR3 nucleotides read TGTGCCAGCAGCACAACAGGGGTGGCTGGGGCCAACGTCCTGACTTTC.

The rearrangement joins TRBV7-9 to TRBJ1-1, with 7 bases identical to TRBD1. V dropped 5 bases and J dropped 1; count of bases not matched to a gene: 4. The CDR3 extends over 14 amino acids. Germline CDR1 is SEHNR and CDR2 is FQNEAQ (reference sequence). CDR3 sequence reads: CASSPGQWNTEAFF. The DNA of the CDR3 is TGTGCCAGCAGCCCGGGACAGTGGAACACTGAAGCTTTCTTT.

This chain links TRBV5-4 with TRBJ2-7, with D possibly TRBD2 on 6 matching bases. This CDR3 comprises 15 residues. V was clipped by 0 bases and J by 0 bases, with 10 bases between them. Germline CDR1 is SGHNT and CDR2 is YYREEE (reference sequence). The chain's CDR3 is CASSLGAGSSYEQYF. The DNA for the CDR3 is TGTGCCAGCAGCTTGGGGGCGGGGAGCTCCTACGAGCAGTACTTC.

This chain connects TRBV6-5 to TRBJ2-7; 8 positions match TRBD1. Germline values: CDR1 MNHEY, CDR2 SVGAGI. The CDR3 is 11 amino acids. J lost 6 bases, V lost 6 bases, and 1 base had no gene match. CDR3 sequence (DNA): TGTGCCAGCAGAGGACAGGGCGAGCAGTACTTC. Protein sequence: CASRGQGEQYF.

The chain has TRBV10-3 and TRBJ2-5; D possibly corresponds to TRBD2 (5 bases). V was shortened by 3 bases and J by 8 bases, with 10 bases between the two germline ends. CDR1 is ENHRY and CDR2 is SYGVKD in the germline V gene. This CDR3 spans 12 amino acids. The CDR3 protein is CAISDSGRTQYF. The CDR3 region has the DNA TGTGCCATCAGTGACTCGGGGAGAACCCAGTACTTC.

The rearrangement uses TRBV9 and TRBJ1-2; 7 bases are shared with TRBD1. There are 16 residues in the CDR3. The trim removed 3 bases at V and 0 bases at J, leaving 8 bases unmatched. CDR1 and CDR2 from the germline V gene are SGDLS and YYNGEE. CDR3 nucleotides: TGTGCCAGCAGCGCGGGGGGGACAGAGTCTAACTATGGCTACACCTTC. Translated: CASSAGGTESNYGYTF.

V and J are TRBV9 and TRBJ1-2, with D tentatively TRBD1 (6 bases). The CDR3 spans 15 residues. V was trimmed by 0 bases and J by 7 bases, leaving 16 bases between them. Looked up from germline, CDR1 is SGDLS and CDR2 is YYNGEE. The CDR3 bases are TGTGCCAGCAGCGTAGCGGCGGGGGCGCATCGTGGCTACACCTTC. The encoded protein is CASSVAAGAHRGYTF. The whole variable domain, remainder taken from reference TRBV9 and TRBJ1-2, is DSGVTQTPKHLITATGQRVTLRCSPRSGDLSVYWYQQSLDQGLQFLIQYYNGEERAKGNILERFSAQQFPDLHSELNLSSLELGDSALYFCASSVAAGAHRGYTFGSGTRLTVV.

This chain joins TRBV13 and TRBJ2-7; D possibly corresponds to TRBD1 (5 bases). This CDR3 spans 12 amino acids. CDR1 is PRHDT and CDR2 is FYEKMQ in the germline V gene (reference sequence). Trimming removed 5 bases at V and 9 bases at J, with 14 bases between. CDR3 in amino acids: CASSILRQGQYF. In DNA form, the CDR3 reads TGTGCCAGCAGCATCCTGAGGCAGGGGCAGTACTTC.

The chain combines TRBV6-4 with TRBJ2-3; tentatively, D is TRBD2 (5 bases). Germline assignment: CDR1 MRHNA and CDR2 SNTAGT. Trimming took 3 bases from V and 5 from J, leaving 15 bases between them. This CDR3 is 15 amino acids long. The CDR3 nucleotides are TGTGCCAGCAGTGAGACTACCCTCCGGGGAGATACGCAGTATTTT. It yields the protein CASSETTLRGDTQYF.

The CDR3 DNA is TGTGCCAGCAGCCAGGAGGGCCTGCTCTGGGAGCAGTACTTC. Translated: CASSQEGLLWEQYF. This chain connects TRBV6-5 to TRBJ2-7; a weak D match, TRBD2 (6 bases). This CDR3 is built from 14 residues. V was pared by 6 bases and J by 7 bases, with 19 bases between. From germline, CDR1 is MNHEY and CDR2 SVGAGI.

CDR3 sequence reads: CASSLIFPRELNTEAFF. CDR3 nucleotides: TGTGCCAGCAGTTTAATCTTCCCCAGGGAATTGAACACTGAAGCTTTCTTT. V gene TRBV27 combines with J gene TRBJ1-1; tentatively, D is TRBD1 (5 bases). CDR1 is MNHEY and CDR2 is SMNVEV in the germline V gene (reference sequence). The CDR3 spans 17 residues. Trimming took off 2 bases at V and 0 bases at J, with 16 bases between the two ends.